This TCR beta chain comes out of a study of blood T cell repertoires in COVID-19. The junction had 11 bases not matched to a gene; V was cut back by 4 bases and J by 7 bases. CDR1 and CDR2 (germline): GTSNPN, SVGIG (reference sequence). CDR3 length: 16 residues. Produced via immunoSEQ multiplex PCR; TCRdb's table is partial and in-frame only. The sample shows some 94,000 clones, about 70% of them seen only once. The sequence was collected from a woman aged 55-75 years in a cohort sampled during active or convalescent COVID-19. Sequences were obtained from peripheral blood. V and J are TRBV30 and TRBJ1-6; 9 nucleotides match TRBD1. DNA of the CDR3: TGTGCCTGGACCCAATATAGGGGACAGGGAAATTCACCCCTCCACTTT. The encoded protein is CAWTQYRGQGNSPLHF.